Following are 15 T cell receptor beta chains from one sample sequenced in a study of blood T cell repertoires in COVID-19. Method: immunoSEQ multiplex PCR; TCRdb's copy keeps in-frame clones and lacks some. Among 220,000 or so clones listed, more than 65% were seen once. Specimen: peripheral blood. The origin of the receptors is a woman in her sixties or seventies with acute or convalescent COVID-19.

The chain is built from TRBV27 and TRBJ1-6; TRBD1 aligns across 9 bases. Germline V gives CDR1 MNHEY, CDR2 SMNVEV (reference sequence). The CDR3 is 15 amino acids. Trimming cost V 6 bases and J 8 bases; bases outside gene matches: 8. CDR3 in amino acids: CASSLDRGAYSPLHF. The CDR3 coding sequence is TGTGCCAGCAGCCTGGACAGGGGCGCTTATTCACCCCTCCACTTT.

The chain combines TRBV7-6 with TRBJ1-1, with TRBD1 as a possible D gene (5 bases). Trimming took 6 bases from V and 0 from J, leaving 17 bases between them. The CDR3 is made up of 16 amino acids. Germline CDR1 is SGHVS and CDR2 is FNYEAQ. The CDR3 region is CASRNTLQGLNTEAFF. The DNA of the CDR3 is TGTGCCAGCAGAAATACCCTCCAGGGTTTGAACACTGAAGCTTTCTTT.

The chain couples TRBV28 to TRBJ1-1; D unresolved. V was pared by 8 bases and J by 2 bases, with 12 bases between. Germline values: CDR1 MDHEN, CDR2 SYDVKM. The CDR3 has 13 amino acids. The CDR3 DNA reads as TGTGCCAGCGACTCCACCACAAACACTGAAGCTTTCTTT. It specifies CASDSTTNTEAFF.

This chain links TRBV4-1 with TRBJ1-1; D gene unclear. CDR3 length: 13 residues. Per the germline V gene, CDR1 is MGHRA and CDR2 is YSYEKL. Trimming removed 0 bases at V and 8 bases at J, with 10 bases between. The CDR3 DNA is TGCGCCAGCAGCCAAGAGTGGCGGGTGGAAGCTTTCTTT. It specifies CASSQEWRVEAFF.

This clone was seen a single time. V gene TRBV15 combines with J gene TRBJ2-7; no reliable D call. CDR3 length equals 12 residues. CDR1 and CDR2 (germline): LNHNV, YYDKDF (reference sequence). V was clipped by 0 bases and J by 6 bases, with 6 bases between them. CDR3 in DNA: TGTGCCACCAGCAGAGATGGGCGCGAGCAGTACTTC. Translation gives CATSRDGREQYF.

The chain employs TRBV28 and TRBJ2-3; 8 nucleotides match TRBD1. Germline V gene data show CDR1 as MDHEN and CDR2 as SYDVKM. This CDR3 comprises 14 residues. The trim removed 7 bases at V and 0 bases at J, leaving 3 bases unmatched. CDR3 nucleotides: TGTGCCAGCATTCAGGGGGCTAGCACAGATACGCAGTATTTT. This sequence encodes CASIQGASTDTQYF.

This sequence joins TRBV12-3 or TRBV12-4 and TRBJ1-2, with a possible D match to TRBD1 (5 bases). This CDR3 contains 13 residues. V lost 5 bases to trimming and J lost 7 bases, with 14 bases between them. CDR3 in amino acids: CASSPEGVSGYTF. The CDR3 DNA is TGTGCCAGCAGTCCGGAAGGGGTGTCTGGCTACACCTTC.

V is TRBV30 and J is TRBJ1-2; 7 bases align to TRBD1. V gave up 3 bases and J gave up 4 bases; unmatched junction bases: 14. CDR1 and CDR2 from the germline V gene are GTSNPN and SVGIG (reference sequence). The CDR3 is 16 residues long. CDR3 protein: CAWSTPLRTGVYGYTF. The CDR3 DNA reads as TGTGCCTGGAGCACCCCCCTCCGAACAGGGGTCTATGGCTACACCTTC.

This sequence joins TRBV9 and TRBJ2-1, with D possibly matching TRBD2 (5 bases). Germline CDR1 SGDLS, CDR2 YYNGEE. This CDR3 spans 15 amino acids. V was clipped by 0 bases and J by 4 bases, with 11 bases between them. DNA for the CDR3: TGTGCCAGCAGCGTAGCCCCAGCGGAGTACAATGAGCAGTTCTTC. Translated, it gives CASSVAPAEYNEQFF.

This rearrangement joins TRBV15 to TRBJ1-6, with unresolved D. From germline, CDR1 is LNHNV and CDR2 YYDKDF (reference sequence). The ends were cut back, 1 base at V and 7 bases at J, with 17 bases in the middle. This CDR3 contains 17 residues. The CDR3 sequence is CATSRAGRQFGNSPLHF. The CDR3 DNA sequence: TGTGCCACCAGCAGAGCGGGTCGGCAGTTTGGGAATTCACCCCTCCACTTT. The variable domain in full, with the rest retrieved from reference TRBV15 and TRBJ1-6, is DAMVIQNPRYQVTQFGKPVTLSCSQTLNHNVMYWYQQKSSQAPKLLFHYYDKDFNNEADTPDNFQSRRPNTSFCFLDIRSPGLGDTAMYLCATSRAGRQFGNSPLHFGNGTRLTVT.

This clone was recorded a few times. This rearrangement joins TRBV5-1 to TRBJ1-5; D remains unclear. Trimming removed 2 bases from V and 5 bases from J, with 11 bases in between. CDR3 length: 14 amino acids. Germline V gives CDR1 SGHRS, CDR2 YFSETQ. The CDR3 nucleotides read TGCGCCAGCAGCTTTGGAACAGAAGATCAGCCCCAGCATTTT. Translation: CASSFGTEDQPQHF.

The chain is built from TRBV2 and TRBJ1-4, with D perhaps matching TRBD1 (5 bases). Trimming took 3 bases from V and 3 from J, leaving 11 bases between them. Germline V gene sequence: CDR1 SNHLY, CDR2 FYNNEI. This CDR3 comprises 15 residues. The CDR3 DNA sequence: TGTGCCAGCAGTGATATTGGGGCAGCTAATGAAAAACTGTTTTTT. It codes for CASSDIGAANEKLFF.

V usage is TRBV7-8 and J usage is TRBJ2-2; D possibly corresponds to TRBD2 (5 bases). The CDR3 is made up of 17 amino acids. Trimming took 5 bases from V and 3 from J, leaving 19 bases between them. The germline CDR1 and CDR2 sequences are SGHVS and FQNEAQ. CDR3 bases: TGTGCCAGCAGCCTCTTGGGTACTAGGTGGGACACCGGGGAGCTGTTTTTT. It encodes CASSLLGTRWDTGELFF.

Worth noting for this clone: Because the CDR3's place on the DNA is in doubt, the DNA is left out and the CDR3 is given as listed by TCRdb. V and J are TRBV30 and TRBJ1-2. Per the germline V gene, CDR1 is GTSNPN and CDR2 is SVGIG (reference sequence). The CDR3 totals 13 residues, both ends included. This CDR3 is CAWSGASWGRGTF.

The genes are TRBV28 and TRBJ1-2; maybe TRBD1 (5 bases). Trimming took 2 bases from V and 0 from J, leaving 16 bases between them. CDR1 and CDR2 from the germline V gene are MDHEN and SYDVKM. The CDR3 contains 17 residues. CDR3 in amino acids: CASSLPMGLGSNYGYTF. The DNA of the CDR3 is TGTGCCAGCAGTTTACCCATGGGACTAGGCTCTAACTATGGCTACACCTTC.